The rows below give T cell receptor beta chains drawn from one sample of a study of cytomegalovirus exposure and HLA in healthy donors. Profiled with immunoSEQ multiplex PCR; TCRdb holds only in-frame clones, not every one. The table shows about 190,000 clones, with about three quarters occurring only once. The sample consisted of PBMCs. These receptors all come from a woman aged 40 to 50 in good health and CMV-seronegative. CDR3s include the opening cysteine and the closing phenylalanine or tryptophan. A D gene is named only where the DNA matches it firmly. Expanded clones get a size class; other rows say once, few or many, or leave the size out.

TRBV4-3,TRBJ1-4,.,.,TGCGCCAGCAGCCAAGATTATCAGGAACTGTTTTTT,CASSQDYQELFF
TRBV13,TRBJ1-1,.,.,TGTGCCAGCCACCCCGGCCAGGGGCGGAACACTGAAGCTTTCTTT,CASHPGQGRNTEAFF
TRBV7-8,TRBJ1-6,.,TRBD1,TGTGCCAGCAGATCGCTCGGGACAGTTAATTCACCCCTCCACTTT,CASRSLGTVNSPLHF
TRBV5-5,TRBJ1-1,.,TRBD1,TGTGCCAGCAGGCAGGGGGCCATCTCGGCTGAAGCTTTCTTT,CASRQGAISAEAFF
TRBV5-6,TRBJ2-1,.,TRBD1,TGTGCCAGCAGCTTTCTGGACAGGTCCTACAATGAGCAGTTCTTC,CASSFLDRSYNEQFF
TRBV18,TRBJ1-5,.,TRBD1,TGTGCCAGCTCACCACCCGACAGGGCAGGCCAGCCCCAGCATTTT,CASSPPDRAGQPQHF
TRBV9,TRBJ2-1,.,TRBD2,TGTGCCAGCAGCGTAAGCGGGAGGGCCGAAAACAATGAGCAGTTCTTC,CASSVSGRAENNEQFF
TRBV5-6,TRBJ2-1,few,.,TGTGCCAGCAGCTTGCCCCTAGCGGAGCAGTTCTTC,CASSLPLAEQFF
TRBV13,TRBJ1-5,.,.,TGTGCCAGCAGCGCACGGGGGGCAGGACAGCCCCAGCATTTT,CASSARGAGQPQHF
TRBV6-6,TRBJ1-1,.,.,TGTGCCAGCGCGGACACGGGGGGCGACGCAACCGCTGAAGCTTTCTTT,CASADTGGDATAEAFF
TRBV7-3,TRBJ2-3,few,TRBD2,TGTGCCAGCAGCTTAGGGGGAGCGGGAGGGGATACGCAGTATTTT,CASSLGGAGGDTQYF
TRBV7-3,TRBJ2-1,.,.,TGTGCCAGCAGCTCGGGGAGTCTCGCCTACAATGAGCAGTTCTTC,CASSSGSLAYNEQFF
TRBV30,TRBJ1-2,once,.,TGTGCCTGGAGTGTACGTTTAGGGGCGAACCCCTATGGCTACACCTTC,CAWSVRLGANPYGYTF
TRBV30,TRBJ1-1,few,.,TGTGCCTGGAGTTGGAGGCGGAGGACTGAAGCTTTCTTT,CAWSWRRRTEAFF
TRBV25-1,TRBJ2-3,.,TRBD2,TGTGCCAGCAGTGAAGGGGGCGGGAGGAATACGCAGTATTTT,CASSEGGGRNTQYF
TRBV2,TRBJ1-3,once,.,TGTGCCAGCAGTGAGGAGGGGTCTGGAAACACCATATATTTT,CASSEEGSGNTIYF
TRBV30,TRBJ1-5,once,.,TGTGCCTGGAGTAGCATGGGGCGCCCGGATCAGCCCCAGCATTTT,CAWSSMGRPDQPQHF
TRBV15,TRBJ2-1,.,TRBD2,TGTGCCACCAGCAGGGGGGGAGCGGGACTAGAGGCGAATGAGCAGTTCTTC,CATSRGGAGLEANEQFF
TRBV28,TRBJ1-5,once,.,TGTGCCAGCAGGCCCGGTAATCAGCCCCAGCATTTT,CASRPGNQPQHF
TRBV9,TRBJ2-3,few,.,TGTGCCAGCAGCCCCCTCGGGAATACGCAGTATTTT,CASSPLGNTQYF
TRBV5-1,TRBJ1-2,.,TRBD1,TGCGCCAGCAGCTTGGGATCAGGGGGCGAGGGCTATGGCTACACCTTC,CASSLGSGGEGYGYTF
TRBV9,TRBJ1-1,.,TRBD1,TGTGCCAGCAGCAACATGCTCAGGGGGAAAACTGAAGCTTTCTTT,CASSNMLRGKTEAFF
TRBV7-3,TRBJ1-1,.,.,TGTGCCAGCAGCCTTTCTACAGACCTCCCCAACACTGAAGCTTTCTTT,CASSLSTDLPNTEAFF
TRBV9,TRBJ2-1,.,.,TGTGCCAGCAGCGTAGAGGGCGGACACTCCTACAATGAGCAGTTCTTC,CASSVEGGHSYNEQFF
TRBV7-2,TRBJ2-1,.,TRBD2,TGTGCCAGTAGCAACCGGACTAGCGGGAAACTCTTC,CASSNRTSGKLF
TRBV4-3,TRBJ2-4,.,TRBD1,TGCGCCAGCAGCCAAGTAGCAGGGGGCGCCAAAAACATTCAGTACTTC,CASSQVAGGAKNIQYF
TRBV7-2,TRBJ1-1,.,.,TGTGCCAGCAGCTCCGGTATCATGAACACTGAAGCTTTCTTT,CASSSGIMNTEAFF
TRBV18,TRBJ2-1,once,.,TGTGCCAGCTCACCAAGTCCAGGGGAAGTCTGGGATGAGCAGTTCTTC,CASSPSPGEVWDEQFF
TRBV2,TRBJ2-5,.,.,TGTGCCAGCACCCTAGGACGGGAGAGCCAAGAGACCCAGTACTTC,CASTLGRESQETQYF
TRBV29-1,TRBJ2-3,.,.,TGCAGCGCCGAGCGGGTTCCGCTTGGGGGAGATACGCAGTATTTT,CSAERVPLGGDTQYF
TRBV5-1,TRBJ1-4,.,.,TGCGCCAGCAGCTTGGAGGGACTGGCTGAAAAACTGTTTTTT,CASSLEGLAEKLFF
TRBV18,TRBJ2-5,.,TRBD2,TGTGCCAGCTCACCCCGCGGCGGGAGGGAGACCCAGTACTTC,CASSPRGGRETQYF
TRBV6-5,TRBJ2-7,.,.,TGTGCCAGCAGCCGAACCAGAAGCTACGAGCAGTACTTC,CASSRTRSYEQYF
TRBV7-9,TRBJ1-4,few,TRBD1,TGTGCCAGCAGCCCGGGACAGGGGGCAATTCCTAATGAAAAACTGTTTTTT,CASSPGQGAIPNEKLFF
TRBV7-8,TRBJ2-2,.,TRBD2,TGTGCCAGCAGCCACAAAGGGAGCGGGGGGGGCCACACCGGGGAGCTGTTTTTT,CASSHKGSGGGHTGELFF